These T cell receptor beta chains were read from a single sample in a study of cytomegalovirus exposure and HLA in healthy donors. Sequencing was performed with immunoSEQ multiplex PCR; in TCRdb, only in-frame clones are kept and a portion is missing. Altogether tens of thousands of clones are present, roughly 80% being singletons, with the ten largest covering roughly 25%. Specimen: PBMCs. The receptors here all came from a woman aged 45-65 years in good health and CMV-seropositive. Both conserved end residues are part of each CDR3. D genes are given only for firm matches. Expanded clones are given a class, and other clones once, few, many or no size at all.

J | size | D | V | CDR3 | DNA
TRBJ2-1 | - | TRBD2 | TRBV5-1 | CASSLVKLTSGVDEQFF | TGCGCCAGCAGCTTGGTGAAACTTACTAGCGGGGTCGATGAGCAGTTCTTC
TRBJ2-7 | - | - | TRBV7-6 | CASSLNGGGSEQYF | TGTGCCAGCAGCTTAAATGGAGGAGGGTCCGAGCAGTACTTC
TRBJ1-2 | - | TRBD1 | TRBV4-1 | CASSQDQDRGRADYGYTF | TGCGCCAGCAGCCAAGACCAGGACAGGGGGAGAGCGGACTATGGCTACACCTTC
TRBJ1-5 | few | - | TRBV6-5 | CASKHRQDSNQPQHF | TGTGCCAGCAAGCACCGACAGGACAGCAATCAGCCCCAGCATTTT
TRBJ2-2 | - | - | TRBV27 | CASSLFPGELFF | TGTGCCAGCAGCCTGTTCCCCGGGGAGCTGTTTTTT
TRBJ1-4 | - | - | TRBV6-1 | CASSEYSINEKLFF | TGTGCCAGCAGTGAATACAGCATTAATGAAAAACTGTTTTTT
TRBJ1-1 | - | - | TRBV13 | CASSLASGSHTEAFF | TGTGCCAGCAGCTTAGCATCAGGGTCGCACACTGAAGCTTTCTTT
TRBJ2-1 | - | TRBD2 | TRBV10-1 | CASSSGAGPYNEQFF | TGCGCCAGCAGTTCGGGAGCGGGGCCCTACAATGAGCAGTTCTTC
TRBJ2-5 | - | TRBD1 | TRBV29-1 | CSVDRAQETQYF | TGCAGCGTCGACAGGGCCCAAGAGACCCAGTACTTC
TRBJ1-1 | few | - | TRBV10-3 | CASSPADSFMNTEAFF | TGTGCCAGCAGCCCAGCGGACAGTTTTATGAACACTGAAGCTTTCTTT
TRBJ2-5 | once | TRBD1 | TRBV7-3 | CASSPQSNRGETQYF | TGTGCCAGCAGCCCACAGAGTAACAGGGGGGAGACCCAGTACTTC
TRBJ1-6 | - | - | TRBV6-1 | CASSELGGNAPLHF | TGTGCCAGCAGTGAACTGGGGGGAAATGCACCCCTCCACTTT
TRBJ1-2 | once | - | TRBV9 | CASSRDMYGYTF | TGTGCCAGCAGCAGGGACATGTATGGCTACACCTTC
TRBJ1-5 | - | - | TRBV21-1 | CASSKDTGQGNQPQHF | TGTGCCAGCAGCAAAGATACAGGACAAGGCAATCAGCCCCAGCATTTT
TRBJ2-1 | few | - | TRBV29-1 | CSVQDRMQFF | TGCAGCGTCCAAGACAGGATGCAGTTCTTC